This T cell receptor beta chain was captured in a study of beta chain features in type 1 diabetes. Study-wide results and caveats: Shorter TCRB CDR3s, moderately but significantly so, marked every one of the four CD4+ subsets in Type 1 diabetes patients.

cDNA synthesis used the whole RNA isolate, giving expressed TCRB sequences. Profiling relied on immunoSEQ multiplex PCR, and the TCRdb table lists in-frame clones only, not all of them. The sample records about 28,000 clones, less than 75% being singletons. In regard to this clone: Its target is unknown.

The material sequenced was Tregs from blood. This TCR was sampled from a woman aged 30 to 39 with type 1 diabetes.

CDR3 sequence (DNA): TGTGCCAGTGGGGGGTGGGGGGAGGTATCCCGGGAGCAGTTCTTC. It specifies CASGGWGEVSREQFF. This chain connects TRBV19 to TRBJ2-1; possibly TRBD2 for D (6 bases). CDR3 length: 15 residues. With 8 bases removed from V and 10 bases from J, the gap between germline ends came to 24 bases. Germline-derived CDR1 and CDR2 are LNHDA and SQIVND (reference sequence).